This T cell receptor beta chain was observed in a study of blood T cell repertoires in COVID-19. Study context: The cDNA or gDNA used as material had been derived from T cells, B-cell-depleted T cells, or PBMCs.

The junction had 6 bases not matched to a gene; V was cut back by 4 bases and J by 0 bases. The CDR3 consists of 15 residues. CDR1 and CDR2 from the germline V gene are KGHSH and LQKENI. Sequencing used immunoSEQ multiplex PCR; TCRdb keeps in-frame clones, though not all of them. This table holds about 340,000 clones, approximately 86% found once. Specimen: PBMCs or T cells enriched from blood (not recorded which). The sequence was collected from a middle-aged woman with acute COVID-19. This chain connects TRBV18 to TRBJ2-7, with 7 bases lining up with TRBD1. The DNA for the CDR3 is TGTGCCAGCTCACGACAGGGCTCGAGCTCCTACGAGCAGTACTTC. The encoded protein is CASSRQGSSSYEQYF. The complete variable domain, with remaining parts taken from reference TRBV18 and TRBJ2-7, reads NAGVMQNPRHLVRRRGQEARLRCSPMKGHSHVYWYRQLPEEGLKFMVYLQKENIIDESGMPKERFSAEFPKEGPSILRIQQVVRGDSAAYFCASSRQGSSSYEQYFGPGTRLTVT.